This entry describes one TCR beta chain. The data derive from a study of blood T cell repertoires in COVID-19. Only in-frame clones appear in the TCRdb table, and some are missing; sequencing was by immunoSEQ multiplex PCR. This sample has 200,000 to 250,000 clones; 88% occur once, and the top ten carry over 3.5%. The CDR3 contains 17 residues. Germline loops: CDR1 ENHRY, CDR2 SYGVKD. Trimming removed 3 bases at V and 0 bases at J, with 15 bases between. The sequencing sample was made of PBMCs or T cells enriched from blood (not recorded which). This chain links TRBV10-3 with TRBJ1-3; D is perhaps TRBD1 (6 bases). This clonotype originated in a woman aged 25 to 39 who had been exposed to COVID-19. In DNA, the CDR3 is TGTGCCATCAGTGATCCCTTGACAGGCGTCTCTGGAAACACCATATATTTT. This encodes CAISDPLTGVSGNTIYF.